Listed here are 32 T cell receptor beta chains from one sample, sequenced in a study of blood T cell repertoires in COVID-19. Only in-frame clones appear in the TCRdb table, and some are missing; sequencing was by immunoSEQ multiplex PCR. This sample has 650,000 to 800,000 clones, with over 80% found just once. Sequencing was done on a sample of peripheral blood. Source of these receptors: a woman between 18 and 29 years old with acute or convalescent COVID-19.

The rearrangement links TRBV3-1 (or the pseudogene TRBV3-2) to TRBJ1-1, with D maybe TRBD1 (5 bases). This CDR3 spans 15 amino acids. The germline V gene encodes CDR1 LGHDT and CDR2 YNNKEL (reference sequence). The V end was cut by 0 bases, the J end by 5 bases, with 13 bases between. CDR3: CASSQEGTSGTEAFF. The CDR3 nucleotides are TGTGCCAGCAGCCAAGAGGGGACTTCGGGGACTGAAGCTTTCTTT.

V and J are TRBV9 and TRBJ1-1; D is ambiguous. V was pared by 4 bases and J by 4 bases, with 20 bases between. This CDR3 is built from 16 residues. Germline V gene lookup returns CDR1 SGDLS and CDR2 YYNGEE. CDR3 DNA: TGTGCCAGCAGCCCCAGGTCAAGCGGGGTGGTCACTGAAGCTTTCTTT. Translated: CASSPRSSGVVTEAFF.

The chain couples TRBV15 to TRBJ1-2; 8 bases fit TRBD1. J was trimmed by 3 bases and V by 0 bases; bases with no gene match: 9. CDR3 length: 17 amino acids. Germline V lookup: CDR1 LNHNV, CDR2 YYDKDF (reference sequence). The CDR3 nucleotides are TGTGCCACCAGCAGAGATAAAGGGTCAGGGGGCCACTATGGCTACACCTTC. This gives the protein CATSRDKGSGGHYGYTF.

The chain has TRBV6-6 and TRBJ1-1; 8 nucleotides agree with TRBD1. Trimming cost V 4 bases and J 0 bases; bases outside gene matches: 4. The CDR3 spans 15 residues. Germline CDR1 is MNHNY and CDR2 is SVGAGI (reference sequence). The DNA of the CDR3 is TGTGCCAGCAGTTCCGGGACAGGTTTGAACACTGAAGCTTTCTTT. Translation: CASSSGTGLNTEAFF.

The V and J genes are TRBV10-1 and TRBJ1-3, with 7 bases lining up with TRBD1. CDR1 is WNHNN, CDR2 SYGVQD, per germline (reference sequence). The CDR3 runs to 14 residues. Trimming removed 8 bases from V and 2 bases from J; junction bases left unmatched: 6. CDR3 region: CASGRQGPGNTIYF. In DNA form, the CDR3 reads TGCGCCAGCGGACGACAGGGCCCTGGAAACACCATATATTTT.

V gene TRBV4-1 combines with J gene TRBJ1-1; D remains ambiguous. The CDR3 has 13 amino acids. The V gene lost 7 bases and the J gene lost 1 base, with 10 bases spanning the gap. CDR1 MGHRA and CDR2 YSYEKL come from the germline V gene. Here the CDR3 DNA reads TGCGCCAGCAAACCCCCCGGGAACACTGAAGCTTTCTTT. Its translation is CASKPPGNTEAFF.

The chain uses TRBV27 and TRBJ1-2; 8 bases fit TRBD1. V gave up 5 bases and J gave up 7 bases; unmatched junction bases: 15. Germline V CDR1 and CDR2: MNHEY, SMNVEV (reference sequence). The CDR3 totals 16 residues. CDR3 sequence reads: CASSLSIPGTGRGYTF. CDR3 nucleotides: TGTGCCAGCAGTCTGTCAATACCTGGGACAGGACGTGGCTACACCTTC.

This chain uses TRBV30 with TRBJ1-1; TRBD1 is a possible D gene (6 bases). Germline CDR1 and CDR2: GTSNPN and SVGIG (reference sequence). There are 14 residues in the CDR3. V was cut by 2 bases and J by 6 bases, with 16 bases left in between. The CDR3 loop reads CAWSRFGRGAEAFF. The CDR3 DNA reads TGTGCCTGGAGTAGGTTTGGCAGGGGCGCTGAAGCTTTCTTT.

The chain joins TRBV21-1 to TRBJ1-5; the table's D call TRBD1 went unverified against the DNA. TRBV21-1 is a documented pseudogene. The CDR3 is made up of 13 amino acids. CDR3 sequence reads: CAGRTGSNQPQHF. The DNA for the CDR3 is TGTGCCGGAAGGACAGGGTCAAATCAGCCCCAGCATTTT.

The chain combines TRBV29-1 with TRBJ2-1, with TRBD2 matching over 8 bases. This CDR3 is 12 amino acids long. Trimming removed 2 bases from V and 7 bases from J; junction bases left unmatched: 1. Germline lookup yields CDR1 SQVTM and CDR2 ANQGSEA. The CDR3 nucleotides are TGCAGCGTTGAATCGGGGGGGAATGAGCAGTTCTTC. Its protein is CSVESGGNEQFF.

The V gene is TRBV30, the J gene TRBJ1-2, with D perhaps matching TRBD1 (5 bases). There are 13 residues in the CDR3. Deletions cut 7 bases from V and 6 bases from J, with 18 bases between. Per germline, CDR1 GTSNPN and CDR2 SVGIG (reference sequence). As DNA, the CDR3 is TGTGCCTCAGAACGGACGGGGGTTGATGGCTACACCTTC. Translating it yields CASERTGVDGYTF.

The chain links TRBV5-6 to TRBJ1-5, with TRBD1 matching 8 bases. Germline V gene sequence: CDR1 SGHDT, CDR2 YYEEEE. V lost 4 bases to trimming and J lost 3 bases; unmatched junction nucleotides: 3. This CDR3 is 14 amino acids long. The chain's CDR3 is CASSPTGANQPQHF. As DNA, the CDR3 is TGTGCCAGCAGCCCGACAGGGGCCAATCAGCCCCAGCATTTT.

The chain combines TRBV28 with TRBJ2-2; TRBD2 matches 8 bases. Germline V gene data show CDR1 as MDHEN and CDR2 as SYDVKM. The V segment lost 5 bases and the J segment 6 bases; nucleotides outside the gene matches: 23. The CDR3 sequence is 20 residues long. The CDR3 bases are TGTGCCAGCAGTACCCCGGGGGGGGTAATTTTTCCCTTCTCGGCCGGGGAGCTGTTTTTT. Protein: CASSTPGGVIFPFSAGELFF.

V usage is TRBV4-1 and J usage is TRBJ2-7; 8 bases agree with TRBD2. CDR3 length equals 14 residues. With V trimmed by 0 bases and J by 3 bases, 1 base remained unmatched. Germline CDR1 MGHRA, CDR2 YSYEKL. The CDR3 DNA reads TGCGCCAGCAGCCAAGAAGGGACTAGCTACGAGCAGTACTTC. Its translation is CASSQEGTSYEQYF.

This clone has more than one count but fewer than ten. V is TRBV5-6 and J is TRBJ1-6; D uncertain. The germline V gene encodes CDR1 SGHDT and CDR2 YYEEEE. V lost 1 base and J lost 8, with 10 bases in between. The CDR3 has 14 residues. DNA for the CDR3: TGTGCCAGCAGCTTGTCCCCCCGGGATTCACCCCTCCACTTT. Its protein is CASSLSPRDSPLHF.

V and J are TRBV5-1 and TRBJ1-2, with D perhaps matching TRBD1 (5 bases). Germline lookup yields CDR1 SGHRS and CDR2 YFSETQ. CDR3 size: 14 residues. The ends were cut back, 0 bases at V and 5 bases at J, with 11 bases in the middle. CDR3 sequence: CASSLDRTDYGYTF. DNA for the CDR3: TGCGCCAGCAGCTTGGACAGGACGGATTATGGCTACACCTTC.

The rearrangement links TRBV5-1 to TRBJ1-1; 10 nucleotides line up with TRBD1. J gave up 3 bases and V 4 bases, and 9 bases lay outside the gene matches. Germline V gene lookup returns CDR1 SGHRS and CDR2 YFSETQ. The CDR3 has 16 amino acids. CDR3 in amino acids: CASSGRTGGTDTEAFF. The CDR3 DNA follows: TGCGCCAGCAGCGGGCGGACAGGGGGAACGGACACTGAAGCTTTCTTT. Supplemented by reference TRBV5-1 and TRBJ1-1, the full variable domain reads KAGVTQTPRYLIKTRGQQVTLSCSPISGHRSVSWYQQTPGQGLQFLFEYFSETQRNKGNFPGRFSGRQFSNSRSEMNVSTLELGDSALYLCASSGRTGGTDTEAFFGQGTRLTVV.

The chain recombines TRBV11-1 with TRBJ2-3; TRBD2 might be the D (5 bases). The CDR3 is 16 amino acids. CDR1 SGHAT and CDR2 FQDESV come from the germline V gene (reference sequence). V lost 0 bases to trimming and J lost 0 bases, with 10 bases between them. CDR3: CASSLASWTSTDTQYF. The CDR3 coding sequence is TGTGCCAGCAGCTTAGCGTCGTGGACTAGCACAGATACGCAGTATTTT.

The chain is built from TRBV4-1 and TRBJ1-5, with 10 nucleotides matching TRBD1. V dropped 3 bases and J dropped 6; count of bases not matched to a gene: 8. Germline assignment: CDR1 MGHRA and CDR2 YSYEKL. This CDR3 region has 16 residues. The DNA for the CDR3 is TGCGCCAGCAGCCACGGGGACAGGGGAGGAATTCAGCCCCAGCATTTT. This encodes CASSHGDRGGIQPQHF.

V usage is TRBV18 and J usage is TRBJ1-1; D possibly corresponds to TRBD1 (6 bases). Trimming left V 6 bases short and J 7 bases short, with 15 bases between. Per the germline V gene, CDR1 is KGHSH and CDR2 is LQKENI. CDR3 length: 13 residues. The CDR3 nucleotides read TGTGCCAGCTCCCCCGTTTTGGACAGTGAAGCTTTCTTT. Protein product: CASSPVLDSEAFF.

The chain links TRBV19 to TRBJ1-2; 9 bases map to TRBD1. The CDR3 consists of 13 residues. With 8 bases clipped from V and 8 bases from J, the junction kept 9 bases outside the gene matches. CDR1 LNHDA and CDR2 SQIVND come from the germline V gene (reference sequence). As DNA, the CDR3 is TGTGCCAGTGCCCCTAGGGACAGGGACGGCTACACCTTC. Amino acids: CASAPRDRDGYTF.

The CDR3 is CASSTDRGLGTEQFF. Written as DNA, the CDR3 is TGTGCCAGTAGTACGGACAGGGGGCTCGGTACTGAGCAGTTCTTC. The rearrangement uses TRBV19 and TRBJ2-1; 11 bases map to TRBD1. V lost 4 bases and J lost 9; bases outside the gene matches: 8. Germline assignment: CDR1 LNHDA and CDR2 SQIVND (reference sequence). CDR3 length: 15 amino acids.

The chain combines TRBV5-1 with TRBJ2-1, with 9 bases identical to TRBD1. CDR1 and CDR2 from the germline V gene are SGHRS and YFSETQ. This CDR3 has 15 residues. V trimming: 0 bases; J trimming: 6 bases; junction bases outside the gene matches: 4. In DNA, the CDR3 is TGCGCCAGCAGCTTGGGGTGGACAGGGGTCAATGAGCAGTTCTTC. This sequence encodes CASSLGWTGVNEQFF.

The chain couples TRBV10-3 to TRBJ2-7, with no clear D. The length of the CDR3 is 15 residues. From germline, CDR1 is ENHRY and CDR2 SYGVKD. V was pared by 2 bases and J by 0 bases, with 11 bases between. The CDR3 DNA reads as TGTGCCATCAGTGAGAAAAGCTCGAGCTCCTACGAGCAGTACTTC. This gives the protein CAISEKSSSSYEQYF.

The V and J genes are TRBV4-1 and TRBJ2-7; TRBD2 agrees at 14 bases. This CDR3 has 16 amino acids. The germline V gene encodes CDR1 MGHRA and CDR2 YSYEKL. The V and J ends lost 4 bases and 5 bases, in that order; junction bases with no gene match: 7. CDR3 protein: CASSRKWTSGGNEQYF. CDR3 nucleotides: TGCGCCAGCAGCCGAAAATGGACTAGCGGGGGGAACGAGCAGTACTTC.

The J gene is TRBJ1-1, the V gene TRBV19; 8 nucleotides match TRBD1. The CDR3 contains 15 residues. The germline CDR1 and CDR2 sequences are LNHDA and SQIVND (reference sequence). The V segment lost 2 bases and the J segment 5 bases; nucleotides outside the gene matches: 7. The CDR3 bases are TGTGCCAGTAGTATATCGTCCCAGGGGGCAACTGAAGCTTTCTTT. It encodes CASSISSQGATEAFF.

The V call is TRBV12-3 or TRBV12-4, the J call TRBJ1-2, with a possible D match to TRBD1 (5 bases). The CDR3 is 12 residues long. The ends were cut back, 6 bases at V and 8 bases at J, with 13 bases in the middle. DNA for the CDR3: TGTGCCAGCAGCCCAGGGCCCCGGGGCTACACCTTC. Protein sequence: CASSPGPRGYTF.

The chain carries TRBV27 and TRBJ2-7, with D perhaps TRBD2 (5 bases). Trimming cost V 8 bases and J 5 bases, with 13 bases left between them. Germline V lookup: CDR1 MNHEY, CDR2 SMNVEV (reference sequence). The CDR3 loop spans 12 amino acids. DNA for the CDR3: TGTGCCAGCTGGGCACTAGTGCACGAGCAGTACTTC. Translating gives CASWALVHEQYF.

The V call is TRBV3-1 (or the pseudogene TRBV3-2), the J call TRBJ1-5, with 9 positions matching TRBD1. The V gene end was trimmed by 0 bases and the J gene end by 1 base; junction bases not matched to a gene: 13. The CDR3 has 20 amino acids. Per germline, CDR1 LGHDT and CDR2 YNNKEL (reference sequence). The DNA of the CDR3 is TGTGCCAGCAGCCAAGATTTAGTGACGACAGGGGGGTTGAGCAATCAGCCCCAGCATTTT. The encoded protein is CASSQDLVTTGGLSNQPQHF.

This rearrangement joins TRBV12-3 or TRBV12-4 to TRBJ1-4; 7 positions agree with TRBD1. V dropped 8 bases and J dropped 10; count of bases not matched to a gene: 10. This CDR3 has 13 residues. CDR3 in amino acids: CASSPGGFAKLFF. The DNA of the CDR3 is TGTGCCAGCTCCCCAGGGGGGTTTGCAAAACTGTTTTTT.

In this sample, this clone turned up a few times. V usage is TRBV28 and J usage is TRBJ1-5, with D unresolved. The CDR3 loop spans 13 amino acids. Germline V gene sequence: CDR1 MDHEN, CDR2 SYDVKM. V lost 8 bases, J lost 7 bases, and 15 bases lay in between. In DNA form, the CDR3 reads TGTGCCAGCTTAGGACTGCCGGGGCAGCCCCAGCATTTT. It translates to CASLGLPGQPQHF. Filled out from reference TRBV28 and TRBJ1-5, the complete variable domain reads DVKVTQSSRYLVKRTGEKVFLECVQDMDHENMFWYRQDPGLGLRLIYFSYDVKMKEKGDIPEGYSVSREKKERFSLILESASTNQTSMYLCASLGLPGQPQHFGDGTRLSIL.

In regard to this clone: Other DNA sequences in this specimen translate into the identical CDR3. The chain carries TRBV6-2 or TRBV6-3 and TRBJ1-2, with a possible D match to TRBD1 (5 bases). With 2 bases removed from V and 3 bases from J, the gap between germline ends came to 7 bases. The length of the CDR3 is 13 residues. Looked up from germline, CDR1 is MNHEY and CDR2 is SVGEGT. CDR3 in DNA: TGTGCCAGCAGTTACGGGGGGGACTATGGCTACACCTTC. Its protein is CASSYGGDYGYTF.